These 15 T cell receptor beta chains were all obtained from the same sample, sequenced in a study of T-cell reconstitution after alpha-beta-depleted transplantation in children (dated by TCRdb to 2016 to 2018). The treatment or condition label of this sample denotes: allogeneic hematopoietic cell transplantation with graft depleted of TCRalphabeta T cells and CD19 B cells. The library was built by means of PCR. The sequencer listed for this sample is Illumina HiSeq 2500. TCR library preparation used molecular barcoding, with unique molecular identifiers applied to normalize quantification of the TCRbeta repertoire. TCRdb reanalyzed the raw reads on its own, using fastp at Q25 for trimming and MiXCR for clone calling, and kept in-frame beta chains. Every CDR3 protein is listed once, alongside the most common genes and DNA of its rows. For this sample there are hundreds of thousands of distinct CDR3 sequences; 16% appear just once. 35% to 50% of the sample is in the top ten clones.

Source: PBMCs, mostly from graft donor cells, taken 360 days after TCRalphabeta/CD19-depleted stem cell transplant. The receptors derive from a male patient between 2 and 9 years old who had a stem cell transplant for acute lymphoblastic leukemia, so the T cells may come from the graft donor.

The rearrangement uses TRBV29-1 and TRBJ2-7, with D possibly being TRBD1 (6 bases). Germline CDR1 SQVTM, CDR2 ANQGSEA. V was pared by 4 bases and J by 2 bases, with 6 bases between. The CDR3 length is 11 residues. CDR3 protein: CSVAGAYEQYF. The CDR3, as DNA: TGCAGCGTTGCAGGGGCCTACGAGCAGTACTTC.

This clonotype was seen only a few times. The CDR3 bases are TGCGCCAGCAGCCAAAATCCGAACTTGGGGTACGAGCAGTACTTC. Its protein product is CASSQNPNLGYEQYF. The V call is TRBV4-1, the J call TRBJ2-7; D is unclear. V was cut by 2 bases and J by 4 bases, with 15 bases left in between. From germline, CDR1 is MGHRA and CDR2 YSYEKL. CDR3 length: 15 amino acids.

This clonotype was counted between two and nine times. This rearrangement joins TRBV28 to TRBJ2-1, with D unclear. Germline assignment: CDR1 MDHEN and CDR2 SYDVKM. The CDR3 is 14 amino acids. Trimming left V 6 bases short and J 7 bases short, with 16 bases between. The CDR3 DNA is TGTGCCAGCAGGCGGCAGCCCTCACCTAATGAGCAGTTCTTC. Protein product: CASRRQPSPNEQFF.

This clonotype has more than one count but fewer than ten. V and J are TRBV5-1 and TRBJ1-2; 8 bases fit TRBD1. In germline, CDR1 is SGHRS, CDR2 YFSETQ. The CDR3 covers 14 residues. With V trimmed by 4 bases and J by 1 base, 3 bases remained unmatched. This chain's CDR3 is CASSGGQGNYGYTF. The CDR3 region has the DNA TGCGCCAGCAGCGGCGGACAGGGTAACTATGGCTACACCTTC. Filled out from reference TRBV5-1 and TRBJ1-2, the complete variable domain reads KAGVTQTPRYLIKTRGQQVTLSCSPISGHRSVSWYQQTPGQGLQFLFEYFSETQRNKGNFPGRFSGRQFSNSRSEMNVSTLELGDSALYLCASSGGQGNYGYTFGSGTRLTVV.

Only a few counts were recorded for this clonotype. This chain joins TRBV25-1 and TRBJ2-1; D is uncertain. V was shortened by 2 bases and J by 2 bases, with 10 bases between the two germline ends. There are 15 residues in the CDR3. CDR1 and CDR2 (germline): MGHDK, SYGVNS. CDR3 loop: CASSEGPGAYNEQFF. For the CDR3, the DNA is TGTGCCAGCAGTGAAGGCCCAGGAGCCTACAATGAGCAGTTCTTC.

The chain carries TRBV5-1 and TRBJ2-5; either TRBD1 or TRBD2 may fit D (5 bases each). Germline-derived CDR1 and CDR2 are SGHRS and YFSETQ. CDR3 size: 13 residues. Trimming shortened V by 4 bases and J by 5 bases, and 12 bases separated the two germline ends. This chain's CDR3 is CASSLQGVETQYF. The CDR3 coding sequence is TGCGCCAGCAGCCTCCAGGGAGTTGAGACCCAGTACTTC.

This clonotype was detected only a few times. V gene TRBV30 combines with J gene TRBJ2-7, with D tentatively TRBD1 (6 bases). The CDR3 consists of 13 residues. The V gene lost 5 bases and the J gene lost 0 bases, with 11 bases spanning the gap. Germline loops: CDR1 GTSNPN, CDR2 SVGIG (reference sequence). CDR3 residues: CAWQGSSSYEQYF. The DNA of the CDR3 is TGTGCCTGGCAGGGGAGTAGCTCCTACGAGCAGTACTTC.

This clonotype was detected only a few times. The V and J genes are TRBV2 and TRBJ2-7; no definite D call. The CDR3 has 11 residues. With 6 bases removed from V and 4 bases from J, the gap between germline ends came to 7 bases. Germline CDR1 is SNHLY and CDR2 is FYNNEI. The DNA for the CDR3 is TGTGCCAGCAGACCCTCTTACGAGCAGTACTTC. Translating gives CASRPSYEQYF.

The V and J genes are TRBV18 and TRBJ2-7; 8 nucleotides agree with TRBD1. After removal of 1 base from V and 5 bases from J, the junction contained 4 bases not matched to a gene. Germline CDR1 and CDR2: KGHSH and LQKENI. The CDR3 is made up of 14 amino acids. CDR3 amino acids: CASSPRTGWNEQYF. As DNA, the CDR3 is TGTGCCAGCTCACCACGGACAGGGTGGAACGAGCAGTACTTC. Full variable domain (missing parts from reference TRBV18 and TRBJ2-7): NAGVMQNPRHLVRRRGQEARLRCSPMKGHSHVYWYRQLPEEGLKFMVYLQKENIIDESGMPKERFSAEFPKEGPSILRIQQVVRGDSAAYFCASSPRTGWNEQYFGPGTRLTVT.

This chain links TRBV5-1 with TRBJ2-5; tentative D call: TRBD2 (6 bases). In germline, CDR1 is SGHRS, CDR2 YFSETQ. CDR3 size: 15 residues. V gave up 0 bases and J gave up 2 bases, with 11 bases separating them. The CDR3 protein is CASSLAWGDQETQYF. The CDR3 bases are TGCGCCAGCAGCTTGGCCTGGGGGGATCAAGAGACCCAGTACTTC.

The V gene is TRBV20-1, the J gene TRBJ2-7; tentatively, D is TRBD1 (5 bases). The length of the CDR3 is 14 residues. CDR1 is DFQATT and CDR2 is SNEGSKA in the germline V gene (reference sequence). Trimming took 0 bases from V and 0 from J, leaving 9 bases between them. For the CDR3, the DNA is TGCAGTGCTAGAGACCATAGGGGCTCCTACGAGCAGTACTTC. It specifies CSARDHRGSYEQYF.

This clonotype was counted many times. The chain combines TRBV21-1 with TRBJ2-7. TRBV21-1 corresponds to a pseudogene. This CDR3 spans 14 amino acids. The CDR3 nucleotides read TGTGCCAGCAGCAAAAACAAATTCCTTTGCGAGCAGTACTTC. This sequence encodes CASSKNKFLCEQYF.

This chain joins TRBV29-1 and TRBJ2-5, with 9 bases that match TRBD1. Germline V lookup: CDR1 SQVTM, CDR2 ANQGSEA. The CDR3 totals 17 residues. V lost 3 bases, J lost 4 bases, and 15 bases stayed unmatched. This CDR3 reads CSVEIPGTGPSGETQYF. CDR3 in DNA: TGCAGCGTTGAGATCCCTGGGACAGGGCCTTCGGGAGAGACCCAGTACTTC. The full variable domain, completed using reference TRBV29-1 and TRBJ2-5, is SAVISQKPSRDICQRGTSLTIQCQVDSQVTMMFWYRQQPGQSLTLIATANQGSEATYESGFVIDKFPISRPNLTFSTLTVSNMSPEDSSIYLCSVEIPGTGPSGETQYFGPGTRLLVL.

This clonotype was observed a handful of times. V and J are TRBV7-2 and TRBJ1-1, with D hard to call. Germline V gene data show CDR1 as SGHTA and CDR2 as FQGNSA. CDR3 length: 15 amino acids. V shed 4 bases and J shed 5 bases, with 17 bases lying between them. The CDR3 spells CASSSAMWGWTEAFF. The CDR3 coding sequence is TGTGCCAGCAGCTCCGCCATGTGGGGTTGGACTGAAGCTTTCTTT.

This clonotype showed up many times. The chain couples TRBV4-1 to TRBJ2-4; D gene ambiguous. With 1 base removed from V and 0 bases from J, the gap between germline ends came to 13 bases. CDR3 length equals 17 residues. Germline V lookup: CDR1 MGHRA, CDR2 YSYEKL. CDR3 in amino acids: CASSQVVVLLAKNIQYF. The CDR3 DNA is TGCGCCAGCAGCCAAGTTGTCGTATTACTAGCCAAAAACATTCAGTACTTC.